One T cell receptor (beta chain) is described in this entry. The sample belongs to a study of blood T cell repertoires in COVID-19. Individuals aged roughly 18 to 95 years were recruited from 24 US areas. Measured with immunoSEQ multiplex PCR; TCRdb has only the in-frame clones, and not every one. The table includes 200,000 to 250,000 clones, 70% to 90% detected once. The germline V and J ends were trimmed by 0 bases and 5 bases, with 13 bases remaining between them. CDR1 is SGDLS, CDR2 YYNGEE, per germline. CDR3 length: 15 amino acids. This TCR derives from a woman between 40 and 55 years old with acute COVID-19. The material sequenced was PBMCs or T cells enriched from blood (not recorded which). The V call is TRBV9, the J call TRBJ2-3, with D hard to call. The CDR3 loop reads CASSVGSANQDTQYF. CDR3 DNA sequence: TGTGCCAGCAGCGTAGGAAGCGCAAATCAAGATACGCAGTATTTT.